This T cell receptor beta chain was observed in a study of T cell responses to AZD1222 COVID-19 vaccine. Measured with immunoSEQ multiplex PCR; TCRdb has only the in-frame clones, and not every one. There are roughly 120,000 clones in the sample; roughly 93% occur only once, and 1.6% lies in the top ten. Broader study findings: Recipients of AZD1222 seropositive at baseline numbered only 5 to 7. Among the donors, most were white British and more were female, and clonal diversity was possibly underestimated.

Comments on this clone: Its target is unknown.

The V and J ends lost 5 bases and 3 bases respectively, with 6 bases between them. Germline V lookup: CDR1 SGHNT, CDR2 YENEEA. This CDR3 spans 12 amino acids. This clonotype originated in an adult who received the AZD1222 COVID-19 vaccine. Material: peripheral blood, obtained 28 days after the second AZD1222 dose. This chain links TRBV11-3 with TRBJ2-3; D uncertain. CDR3 amino acids: CASSARTDTQYF. DNA for the CDR3: TGTGCCAGCAGCGCTCGGACAGATACGCAGTATTTT.